This TCR beta chain came from a study of beta chain features in type 1 diabetes (dated by TCRdb to 2016 to 2018). Background for the entire study: No differences in mean age, gender distribution, total cell number or subset yield were found between patients and healthy donors. Across all samples, approximately 100 million sorted cells were examined, and cell number per subset correlated strongly with RNA yield. Whereas all 30 or so donors provided naive and central memory subsets, regulatory and stem cell-like memory subsets were isolated from just 8 patients and roughly 8 healthy donors. The study compared TCRB repertoires of sorted circulating CD4+ T cell subsets between recently diagnosed type 1 diabetes patients and matched healthy donors.

A single peripheral blood draw of about 120 mL on average was collected from each donor into heparinised tubes. A BD FACSAria II and a panel including CD45RO, CCR7, CD25, CD127, CD95 and CD27 were used to sort naive, central memory, regulatory and stem cell-like memory CD4+ T cells. All sorted populations exceeded 98% purity. Right away, PBMCs were isolated by Lymphoprep density gradient centrifugation and were stained directly, with no culture step. So that batch effects would be minimized, each experiment stained and sorted samples in pairs, pairing one healthy donor with one patient. The entire amount of isolated RNA was reverse transcribed using the High Capacity cDNA Reverse Transcription Kit, so the sequenced TCRB transcripts were expressed ones. Naive, central memory and regulatory T cell samples underwent deep immunoSEQ sequencing, averaging about 3.57 million total reads per sample. After sorted cells were lysed in RLT buffer, RNA was extracted with DNase-treated RNeasy Micro or Mini kits, with the choice depending on cell number. To prevent cross-contamination, every cell subset was processed on its own, while patient and healthy donor samples were processed together. Using the immunoSEQ multiplex PCR, TCRB sequences were amplified from cDNA into 87-bp fragments spanning the CDR3 region. Sequencing of the amplicons was done on the Illumina HiSeq platform. Per the authors' processing: Synthetic template baselines were used to correct PCR bias computationally, reads within Hamming distance 2 were collapsed together, and singletons that could not be merged were discarded. Reads were aligned against IMGT so that V, D and J genes, CDR3 length and insertions or deletions at six rearrangement sites could be assigned. Within each subset, clonotype counts were normalized to sorted cell number, and only after that were true diversity and Gini coefficients computed with the tcR R package. Repertoire sharing was quantified using the overlap coefficient calculated on TCRB nucleotide sequences. Not all clones reach the TCRdb copy of this immuneACCESS table, which keeps in-frame sequences only. Checked studies attribute under half of the gap to unresolved V genes and leave the rest unexplained. V, J and clone size are those of that table, while D and trimming were read from the DNA. For this sample there are about 240,000 clones; less than 35% appear just once. The ten largest account for 4% of the sample.

Results the study describes overall, beyond this receptor: The naive, central memory and regulatory TCRB repertoires appeared to resemble one another more closely among patients than among healthy donors. Because small numbers of individuals were included in the HLA sub-analyses, any influence of HLA type on TCRB rearrangement was left unresolved. At VDJ recombination sites, type 1 diabetes patients had fewer insertions and more deleted nucleotides, which implies abnormalities in thymic rearrangement. Shorter templates might be favored by PCR, yet because patient and control samples were amplified and corrected together, any such skew would affect both groups equally. Because cDNA rather than genomic DNA was sequenced, highly expressing activated cells could have been over-represented, although no difference in activation and CD3 levels was found between groups. Type 1 diabetes patients showed a moderate but significant shortening of TCRB CDR3 length in all four CD4+ subsets.

Trimming at the junction amounts to 5 bases on V and 5 bases on J, and the germline ends lie 12 bases apart. CDR1 and CDR2 were assigned from the germline V gene as SGHRS and YFSETQ. The CDR3 spans 13 residues, from the cysteine through the phenylalanine. CDR3 DNA only is kept here, 39 bases in frame from base 1. In the case of this clone: The antigen it recognizes is unknown. Base qualities are missing; no much larger clone stands one base away.

What was sequenced was central memory CD4+ T cells from blood. The clonotype comes from a man aged 30 to 39 in good health. The chain employs TRBV5-1 and TRBJ2-3; matching of 5 bases hints at TRBD2 as the D gene. The CDR3 region has the sequence CASSRPEGDTQYF. The DNA sequence is as follows: TGCGCCAGCAGTAGACCCGAGGGAGATACGCAGTATTTT. Outside the CDR3, residues come from the reference TRBV5-1 and TRBJ2-3 proteins, so the full variable domain is: KAGVTQTPRYLIKTRGQQVTLSCSPISGHRSVSWYQQTPGQGLQFLFEYFSETQRNKGNFPGRFSGRQFSNSRSEMNVSTLELGDSALYLCASSRPEGDTQYFGPGTRLTVL.